Listed below are T cell receptor beta chains from one sample, sequenced in a study of cytomegalovirus exposure and HLA in healthy donors. TCRdb keeps only in-frame clones here, not all; method: immunoSEQ multiplex PCR. The profile shows 200,000 or so clones, approximately 83% of them singletons. Sequences were obtained from PBMCs. The source of these receptors is a boy aged 2 to 9 in good health and CMV-seronegative. CDR3s include the opening cysteine and the closing phenylalanine or tryptophan. The D gene is left open where the match is weak. The listing skips clone size in some rows; elsewhere it reads once, few, many or a size class.

d_call: .; v_call: TRBV5-6; clone_size: .; j_call: TRBJ1-6; cdr3_aa: CASSRMVDRKTNSPLHF; cdr3_nt: TGTGCCAGCAGCCGTATGGTTGACAGGAAAACTAACTCACCCCTCCACTTT
d_call: TRBD2; v_call: TRBV27; clone_size: .; j_call: TRBJ2-5; cdr3_aa: CASSLGLAGGYQETQYF; cdr3_nt: TGTGCCAGCAGCCTCGGGCTAGCGGGGGGATACCAAGAGACCCAGTACTTC
d_call: .; v_call: TRBV5-1; clone_size: .; j_call: TRBJ1-3; cdr3_aa: CASSPFGTPPLVSGNTIYF; cdr3_nt: TGCGCCAGCAGCCCATTCGGGACACCGCCCTTAGTATCTGGAAACACCATATATTTT
d_call: TRBD1; v_call: TRBV6-5; clone_size: .; j_call: TRBJ1-1; cdr3_aa: CASSSGQGVYDTEAFF; cdr3_nt: TGTGCCAGCAGTTCCGGACAGGGGGTATACGACACTGAAGCTTTCTTT
d_call: TRBD1; v_call: TRBV29-1; clone_size: .; j_call: TRBJ2-4; cdr3_aa: CSAGGRPSGIQYF; cdr3_nt: TGCAGCGCAGGGGGCAGGCCGTCGGGCATTCAGTACTTC
d_call: .; v_call: TRBV2; clone_size: .; j_call: TRBJ1-2; cdr3_aa: CASSGGNGYTF; cdr3_nt: TGTGCCAGCAGTGGCGGGAATGGCTACACCTTC
d_call: .; v_call: TRBV7-9; clone_size: .; j_call: TRBJ1-6; cdr3_aa: CASSLAKGKSSPLHF; cdr3_nt: TGTGCCAGCAGCTTAGCGAAGGGGAAGAGTTCACCCCTCCACTTT
d_call: .; v_call: TRBV15; clone_size: once; j_call: TRBJ2-7; cdr3_aa: CATSREADFYEQYF; cdr3_nt: TGTGCCACCAGCAGAGAGGCGGATTTCTACGAGCAGTACTTC
d_call: TRBD1; v_call: TRBV10-3; clone_size: .; j_call: TRBJ1-2; cdr3_aa: CAISAQGVDGYTF; cdr3_nt: TGTGCCATCAGTGCACAGGGGGTTGATGGCTACACCTTC
d_call: .; v_call: TRBV5-1; clone_size: few; j_call: TRBJ1-5; cdr3_aa: CASRLDRDQPQHF; cdr3_nt: TGCGCCAGCAGATTGGACAGAGATCAGCCCCAGCATTTT
d_call: TRBD2; v_call: TRBV4-1; clone_size: .; j_call: TRBJ2-3; cdr3_aa: CASSQEGAGGRTDTQYF; cdr3_nt: TGCGCCAGCAGCCAAGAAGGGGCGGGGGGCCGCACAGATACGCAGTATTTT
d_call: .; v_call: TRBV12-2; clone_size: .; j_call: TRBJ2-7; cdr3_aa: CASRSKGALRSYEQYF; cdr3_nt: TGTGCAAGTCGCTCTAAGGGGGCGCTGAGGTCCTACGAGCAGTACTTC
d_call: .; v_call: TRBV13; clone_size: once; j_call: TRBJ1-1; cdr3_aa: CASSFGGITEAFF; cdr3_nt: TGTGCCAGCAGCTTTGGGGGGATCACTGAAGCTTTCTTT
d_call: TRBD1; v_call: TRBV19; clone_size: .; j_call: TRBJ1-2; cdr3_aa: CASSSTGVYGYTF; cdr3_nt: TGTGCCAGTAGTTCTACAGGGGTCTATGGCTACACCTTC
d_call: .; v_call: TRBV5-4; clone_size: .; j_call: TRBJ2-4; cdr3_aa: CASSPGGVMSKNIQYF; cdr3_nt: TGTGCCAGCAGCCCAGGAGGGGTTATGAGCAAAAACATTCAGTACTTC
d_call: TRBD2; v_call: TRBV19; clone_size: .; j_call: TRBJ2-4; cdr3_aa: CASMPGTSRNIQYF; cdr3_nt: TGTGCCAGTATGCCCGGGACTAGTAGAAACATTCAGTACTTC
d_call: TRBD1; v_call: TRBV6-1; clone_size: .; j_call: TRBJ1-2; cdr3_aa: CASILTGPLNYGYTF; cdr3_nt: TGTGCCAGCATTTTGACAGGGCCCTTAAACTATGGCTACACCTTC
d_call: TRBD1; v_call: TRBV9; clone_size: .; j_call: TRBJ1-1; cdr3_aa: CASSVGGQGTNTEAFF; cdr3_nt: TGTGCCAGCAGCGTGGGGGGACAGGGAACCAACACTGAAGCTTTCTTT
d_call: .; v_call: TRBV4-3; clone_size: .; j_call: TRBJ2-7; cdr3_aa: CASSQDRGNEQYF; cdr3_nt: TGCGCCAGCAGCCAAGATCGAGGGAACGAGCAGTACTTC
d_call: TRBD1; v_call: TRBV6-5; clone_size: .; j_call: TRBJ1-2; cdr3_aa: CASSSTGDYGYTF; cdr3_nt: TGTGCCAGCAGTTCGACAGGGGACTATGGCTACACTTTC
d_call: TRBD2; v_call: TRBV7-9; clone_size: .; j_call: TRBJ2-3; cdr3_aa: CAGAARGDTDTQYF; cdr3_nt: TGTGCCGGGGCTGCACGGGGGGACACAGATACGCAGTATTTT
d_call: TRBD1; v_call: TRBV5-6; clone_size: once; j_call: TRBJ2-1; cdr3_aa: CASQTGGAFNEQFF; cdr3_nt: TGTGCCAGCCAAACAGGGGGCGCCTTCAATGAGCAGTTCTTC
d_call: .; v_call: TRBV5-1; clone_size: .; j_call: TRBJ1-4; cdr3_aa: CASSLGQEAEKLFF; cdr3_nt: TGCGCCAGCAGCTTGGGTCAGGAGGCGGAAAAACTGTTTTTT
d_call: .; v_call: TRBV5-1; clone_size: .; j_call: TRBJ1-4; cdr3_aa: CASSRDWMITSNEKLFF; cdr3_nt: TGCGCCAGCAGCCGGGACTGGATGATTACCTCGAATGAAAAACTGTTTTTT
d_call: TRBD2; v_call: TRBV2; clone_size: .; j_call: TRBJ2-3; cdr3_aa: CASSGLAGMGTQYF; cdr3_nt: TGTGCCAGCAGTGGACTAGCGGGGATGGGTACGCAGTATTTT
d_call: .; v_call: TRBV15; clone_size: once; j_call: TRBJ1-6; cdr3_aa: CATSTRDTLRGSPLHF; cdr3_nt: TGTGCCACCAGCACTAGGGACACCCTAAGAGGTTCACCCCTCCACTTT
d_call: .; v_call: TRBV11-1; clone_size: once; j_call: TRBJ2-7; cdr3_aa: CASSFEQGPYEQYF; cdr3_nt: TGTGCCAGCAGCTTTGAACAGGGTCCCTACGAGCAGTACTTC
d_call: .; v_call: TRBV7-9; clone_size: .; j_call: TRBJ2-1; cdr3_aa: CASSLSGGYHNEQFF; cdr3_nt: TGTGCCAGCAGCTTAAGTGGGGGGTACCACAATGAGCAGTTCTTC
d_call: TRBD2; v_call: TRBV7-2; clone_size: .; j_call: TRBJ2-3; cdr3_aa: CASSSSGGGTDTQYF; cdr3_nt: TGTGCCAGCAGCTCGTCGGGGGGGGGCACAGATACGCAGTATTTT
d_call: .; v_call: TRBV5-6; clone_size: .; j_call: TRBJ1-6; cdr3_aa: CASSLGQQRSIALHF; cdr3_nt: TGTGCCAGCAGCTTGGGACAGCAGCGTTCGATAGCCCTCCACTTT
d_call: .; v_call: TRBV4-2; clone_size: .; j_call: TRBJ1-5; cdr3_aa: CASSGGGVDMLNQPQHF; cdr3_nt: TGTGCCAGCTCGGGGGGGGGTGTGGACATGCTTAATCAGCCCCAGCATTTT
d_call: .; v_call: TRBV29-1; clone_size: once; j_call: TRBJ2-3; cdr3_aa: CSVEFGQAFQYF; cdr3_nt: TGCAGCGTTGAATTTGGGCAGGCATTTCAGTATTTT
d_call: TRBD2; v_call: TRBV15; clone_size: .; j_call: TRBJ2-3; cdr3_aa: CATSTALAGFTDTQYF; cdr3_nt: TGCGCCACCAGCACCGCACTAGCGGGGTTCACAGATACGCAGTATTTT
d_call: .; v_call: TRBV21-1; clone_size: .; j_call: TRBJ2-5; cdr3_aa: CASSKDDDGPGKETQYF; cdr3_nt: TGTGCCAGCAGCAAAGACGACGACGGGCCCGGGAAAGAGACCCAGTACTTC